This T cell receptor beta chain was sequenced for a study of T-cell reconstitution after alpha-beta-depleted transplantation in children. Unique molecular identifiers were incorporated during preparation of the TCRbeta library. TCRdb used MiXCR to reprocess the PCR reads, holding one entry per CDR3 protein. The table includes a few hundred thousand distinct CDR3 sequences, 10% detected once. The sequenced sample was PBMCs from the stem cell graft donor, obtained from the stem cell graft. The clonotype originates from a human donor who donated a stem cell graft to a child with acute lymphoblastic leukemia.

CDR3 region: CASSQDWRDTDTQYF. The CDR3 DNA reads as TGCGCCAGCAGCCAAGATTGGAGGGACACAGATACGCAGTATTTT. V and J are TRBV4-3 and TRBJ2-3, with TRBD2 as a possible D gene (6 bases). With 0 bases removed from V and 2 bases from J, the gap between germline ends came to 9 bases. From germline, CDR1 is LGHNA and CDR2 YSLEER. The CDR3 loop spans 15 amino acids.